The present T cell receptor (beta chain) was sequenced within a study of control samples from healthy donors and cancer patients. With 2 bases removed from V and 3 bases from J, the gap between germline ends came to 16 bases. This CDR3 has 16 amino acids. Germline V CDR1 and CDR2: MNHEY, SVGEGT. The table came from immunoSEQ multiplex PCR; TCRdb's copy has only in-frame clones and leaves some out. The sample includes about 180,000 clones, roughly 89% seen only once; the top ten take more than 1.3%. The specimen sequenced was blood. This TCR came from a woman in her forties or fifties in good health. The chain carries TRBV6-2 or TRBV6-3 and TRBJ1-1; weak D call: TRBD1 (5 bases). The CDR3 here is CASSYQLGREYTEAFF. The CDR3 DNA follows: TGTGCCAGCAGTTACCAGTTAGGCAGGGAGTACACTGAAGCTTTCTTT.